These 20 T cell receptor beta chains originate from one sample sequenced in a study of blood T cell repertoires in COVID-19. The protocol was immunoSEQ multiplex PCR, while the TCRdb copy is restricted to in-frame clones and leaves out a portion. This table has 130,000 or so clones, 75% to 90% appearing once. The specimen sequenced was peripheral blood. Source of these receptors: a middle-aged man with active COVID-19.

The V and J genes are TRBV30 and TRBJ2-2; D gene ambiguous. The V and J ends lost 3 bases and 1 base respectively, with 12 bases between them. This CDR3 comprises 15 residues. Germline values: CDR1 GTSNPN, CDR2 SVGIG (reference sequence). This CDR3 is CAWSRDNKNTGELFF. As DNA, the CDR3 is TGTGCCTGGAGCAGAGACAACAAGAACACCGGGGAGCTGTTTTTT.

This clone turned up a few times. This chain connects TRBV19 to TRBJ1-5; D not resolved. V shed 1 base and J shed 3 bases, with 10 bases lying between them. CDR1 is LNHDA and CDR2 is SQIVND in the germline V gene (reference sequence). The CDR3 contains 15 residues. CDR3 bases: TGTGCCAGTAGTATAGGAGGGAAGGCCAATCAGCCCCAGCATTTT. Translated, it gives CASSIGGKANQPQHF.

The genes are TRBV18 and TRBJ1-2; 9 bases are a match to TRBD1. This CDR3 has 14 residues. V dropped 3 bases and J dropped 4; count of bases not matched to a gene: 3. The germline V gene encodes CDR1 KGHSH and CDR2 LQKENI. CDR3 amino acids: CASSPGQGLYGYTF. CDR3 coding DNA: TGTGCCAGCTCACCCGGACAGGGGCTCTATGGCTACACCTTC. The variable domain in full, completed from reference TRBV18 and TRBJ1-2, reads NAGVMQNPRHLVRRRGQEARLRCSPMKGHSHVYWYRQLPEEGLKFMVYLQKENIIDESGMPKERFSAEFPKEGPSILRIQQVVRGDSAAYFCASSPGQGLYGYTFGSGTRLTVV.

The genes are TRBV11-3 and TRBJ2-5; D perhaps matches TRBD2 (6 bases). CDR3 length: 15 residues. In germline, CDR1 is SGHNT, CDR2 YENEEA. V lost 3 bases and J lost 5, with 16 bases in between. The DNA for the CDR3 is TGTGCCAGCAGCTTGGGCGGGGCGTCCGGGGAGACCCAGTACTTC. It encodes CASSLGGASGETQYF.

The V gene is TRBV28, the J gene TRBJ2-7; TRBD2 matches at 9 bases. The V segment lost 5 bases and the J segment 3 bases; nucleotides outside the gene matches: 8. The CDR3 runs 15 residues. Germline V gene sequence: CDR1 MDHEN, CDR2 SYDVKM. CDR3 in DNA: TGTGCCAGCAGTCCCCTCCAACTAGCGGGCTACGAGCAGTACTTC. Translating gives CASSPLQLAGYEQYF.

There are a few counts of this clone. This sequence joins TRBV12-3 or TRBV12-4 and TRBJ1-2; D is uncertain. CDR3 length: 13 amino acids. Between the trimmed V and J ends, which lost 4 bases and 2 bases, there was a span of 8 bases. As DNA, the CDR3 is TGTGCCAGCAGTTCGACGGGGAACTATGGCTACACCTTC. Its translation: CASSSTGNYGYTF.

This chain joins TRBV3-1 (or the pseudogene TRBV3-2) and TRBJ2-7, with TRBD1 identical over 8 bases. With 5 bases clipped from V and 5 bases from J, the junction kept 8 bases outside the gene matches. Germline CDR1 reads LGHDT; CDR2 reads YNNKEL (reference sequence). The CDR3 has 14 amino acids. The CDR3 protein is CASSSGQGRNEQYF. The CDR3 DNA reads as TGTGCCAGCAGCTCCGGACAGGGCAGGAACGAGCAGTACTTC.

CDR3 region: CASSSTSEGQYF. In DNA, the CDR3 is TGTGCCAGCTCATCGACTAGCGAGGGGCAGTACTTC. The rearrangement joins TRBV18 to TRBJ2-7, with 8 bases lining up with TRBD2. Germline CDR1 KGHSH, CDR2 LQKENI. This CDR3 region has 12 residues. Unmatched junction bases numbered 6, after V lost 5 bases and J lost 9 bases.

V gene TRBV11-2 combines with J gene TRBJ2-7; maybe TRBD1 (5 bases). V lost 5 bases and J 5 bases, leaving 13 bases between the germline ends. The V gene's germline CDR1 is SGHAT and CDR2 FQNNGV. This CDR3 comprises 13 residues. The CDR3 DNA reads TGTGCCAGCAGCACAGCAGGGTATAACGAGCAGTACTTC. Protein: CASSTAGYNEQYF.

This chain's CDR3 is CARSLAGGENEKLFF. The DNA for the CDR3 is TGTGCCAGAAGCTTAGCAGGGGGCGAGAATGAAAAACTGTTTTTT. The chain couples TRBV7-5 to TRBJ1-4; TRBD1, the table's D call, lacks a check against the DNA. TRBV7-5 is listed as a pseudogene. This CDR3 contains 15 residues.

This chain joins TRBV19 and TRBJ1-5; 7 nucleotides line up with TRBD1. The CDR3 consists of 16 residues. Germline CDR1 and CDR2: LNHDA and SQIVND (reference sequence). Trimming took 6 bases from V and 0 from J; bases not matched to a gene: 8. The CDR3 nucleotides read TGTGCCAGTAGCACGGGACAGATGTATAGCAATCAGCCCCAGCATTTT. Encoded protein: CASSTGQMYSNQPQHF.

The DNA of the CDR3 is TGTGCCAGTAGTATAGGACAGGGGATGAACACTGAAGCTTTCTTT. Amino acids: CASSIGQGMNTEAFF. The chain has TRBV19 and TRBJ1-1; TRBD1 matches 8 bases. Germline V gives CDR1 LNHDA, CDR2 SQIVND (reference sequence). The CDR3 covers 15 residues. V lost 1 base and J lost 0; bases outside the gene matches: 1.

CDR3 residues: CASGLGDRQGEQYF. DNA for the CDR3: TGTGCTAGTGGTTTGGGAGACAGACAGGGGGAGCAGTACTTC. This chain connects TRBV12-5 to TRBJ2-7, with TRBD1 matching 8 bases. CDR3 length: 14 amino acids. CDR1 LGHNT and CDR2 FRNRAP come from the germline V gene. Losses at the gene ends were 1 base for V and 7 bases for J; bases not matched to a gene: 6.

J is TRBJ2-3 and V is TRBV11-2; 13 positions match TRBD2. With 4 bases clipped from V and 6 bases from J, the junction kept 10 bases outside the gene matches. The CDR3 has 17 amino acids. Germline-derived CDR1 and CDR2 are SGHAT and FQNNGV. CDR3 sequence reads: CASSWGLAGWREDTQYF. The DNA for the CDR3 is TGTGCCAGCAGCTGGGGACTAGCGGGGTGGAGGGAGGATACGCAGTATTTT.

DNA of the CDR3: TGCGCCAGCAGCCAAGTCCTCAGGGGTGGCAATCAGCCCCAGCATTTT. Amino acid sequence: CASSQVLRGGNQPQHF. V gene TRBV4-1 combines with J gene TRBJ1-5; D might be TRBD1 (6 bases). The germline CDR1 and CDR2 sequences are MGHRA and YSYEKL. V was clipped by 1 base and J by 2 bases, with 12 bases between them. There are 16 residues in the CDR3.

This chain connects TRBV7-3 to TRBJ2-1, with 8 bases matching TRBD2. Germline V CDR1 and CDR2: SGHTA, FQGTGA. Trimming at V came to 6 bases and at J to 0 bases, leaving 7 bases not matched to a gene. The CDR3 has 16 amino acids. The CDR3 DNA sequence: TGTGCCAGCAGTGGCGGGGGGCGTAGCTCCTACAATGAGCAGTTCTTC. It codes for CASSGGGRSSYNEQFF.

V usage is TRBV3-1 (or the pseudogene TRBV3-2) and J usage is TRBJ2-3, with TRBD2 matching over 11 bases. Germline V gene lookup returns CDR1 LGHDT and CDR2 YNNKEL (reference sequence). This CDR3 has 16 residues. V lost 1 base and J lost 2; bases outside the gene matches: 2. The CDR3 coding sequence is TGTGCCAGCAGCCAAGGACTAGCGGGGAACACAGATACGCAGTATTTT. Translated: CASSQGLAGNTDTQYF.

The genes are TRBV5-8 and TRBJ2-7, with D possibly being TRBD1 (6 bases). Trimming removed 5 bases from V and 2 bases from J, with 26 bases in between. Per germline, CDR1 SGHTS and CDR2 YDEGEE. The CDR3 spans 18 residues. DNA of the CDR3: TGTGCCAGCAGTCGCCGGGACAATCCCCTTCCAACCACCTACGAGCAGTACTTC. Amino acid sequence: CASSRRDNPLPTTYEQYF.

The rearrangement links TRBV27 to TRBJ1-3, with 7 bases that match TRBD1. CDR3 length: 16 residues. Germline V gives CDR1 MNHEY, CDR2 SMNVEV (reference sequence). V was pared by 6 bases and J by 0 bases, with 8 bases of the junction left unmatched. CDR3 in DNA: TGTGCCAGCAGCCTACAGGGGTTCACCTCTGGAAACACCATATATTTT. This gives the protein CASSLQGFTSGNTIYF.

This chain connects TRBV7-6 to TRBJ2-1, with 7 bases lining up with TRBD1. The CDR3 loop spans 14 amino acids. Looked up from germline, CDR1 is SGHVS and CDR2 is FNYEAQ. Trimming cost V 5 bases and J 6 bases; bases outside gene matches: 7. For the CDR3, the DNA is TGTGCCAGCAGCCAAGAGGGACAGCGCAATGAGCAGTTCTTC. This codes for CASSQEGQRNEQFF. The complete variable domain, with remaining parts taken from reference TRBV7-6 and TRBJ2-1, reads GAGVSQSPRYKVTKRGQDVALRCDPISGHVSLYWYRQALGQGPEFLTYFNYEAQQDKSGLPNDRFSAERPEGSISTLTIQRTEQRDSAMYRCASSQEGQRNEQFFGPGTRLTVL.